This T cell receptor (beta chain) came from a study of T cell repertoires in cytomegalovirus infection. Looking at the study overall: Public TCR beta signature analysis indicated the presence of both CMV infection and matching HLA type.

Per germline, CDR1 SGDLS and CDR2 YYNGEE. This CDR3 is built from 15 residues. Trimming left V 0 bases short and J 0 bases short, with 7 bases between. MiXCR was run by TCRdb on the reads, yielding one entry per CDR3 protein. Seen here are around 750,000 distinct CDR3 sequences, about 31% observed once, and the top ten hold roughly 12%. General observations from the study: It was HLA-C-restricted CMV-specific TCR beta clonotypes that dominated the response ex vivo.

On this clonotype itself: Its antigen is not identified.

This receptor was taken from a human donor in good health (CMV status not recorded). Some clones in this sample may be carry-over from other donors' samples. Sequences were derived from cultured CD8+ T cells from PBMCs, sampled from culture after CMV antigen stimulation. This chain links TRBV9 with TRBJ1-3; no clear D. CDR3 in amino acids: CASSVDGLSGNTIYF. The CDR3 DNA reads TGTGCCAGCAGCGTAGACGGGCTCTCTGGAAACACCATATATTTT.